This is a list of T cell receptor beta chains from one sample in a study of blood T cells in healthy people across ages. TCRdb reprocessed the 5' RACE reads with MiXCR, giving one entry per CDR3 protein. Among about 970,000 distinct CDR3 sequences listed, roughly 47% were seen once. Sequenced sample: blood. The receptors here all came from a woman aged 55 to 70 in good health. CDR3s include the opening cysteine and the closing phenylalanine or tryptophan. A D gene is named only where the DNA matches it firmly. A clone size is listed for some rows: how often the clone was seen (once, few, many), or a class if it is expanded.

size,D,J,V,CDR3,DNA
.,TRBD1,TRBJ2-1,TRBV20-1,CSASPLAGQGYNEQFF,TGCAGTGCTAGTCCATTAGCCGGACAGGGGTACAATGAGCAGTTCTTC
.,.,TRBJ1-5,TRBV6-2/TRBV6-3,CASRTTNQPQHF,TGTGCCAGCAGGACAACTAATCAGCCCCAGCATTTT
.,.,TRBJ2-5,TRBV6-1,CASSELSGTRETQYF,TGTGCCAGCAGTGAACTCTCAGGTACGCGAGAGACCCAGTACTTC
few,TRBD1,TRBJ2-5,TRBV27,CASSFSGTGFGTQYF,TGTGCCAGCAGTTTCTCCGGGACAGGGTTTGGGACCCAGTACTTC
.,TRBD1,TRBJ2-2,TRBV5-1,CASSFQGAGNTGELFF,TGCGCCAGCAGCTTCCAGGGGGCAGGGAACACCGGGGAGCTGTTTTTT
many,.,TRBJ2-7,TRBV11-2,CASSLGRVTGYEQYF,TGTGCCAGCAGCTTAGGTCGAGTAACGGGCTACGAGCAGTACTTC
.,.,TRBJ1-2,TRBV10-3,CAISERASYGYTF,TGTGCCATCAGTGAACGGGCTAGCTATGGCTACACCTTC
few,.,TRBJ2-5,TRBV14,CASSQDQVKAPFETQYF,TGTGCCAGCAGCCAGGATCAGGTGAAGGCCCCGTTTGAGACCCAGTACTTC
.,TRBD1,TRBJ1-6,TRBV6-1,CASSRQGAILQNSPLHF,TGTGCCAGCAGTCGACAGGGGGCCATCTTACAAAATTCACCCCTCCACTTT
.,.,TRBJ2-2,TRBV4-2,CASSQVGFETGELFF,TGTGCCAGCAGCCAAGTAGGGTTTGAGACCGGGGAGCTGTTTTTT